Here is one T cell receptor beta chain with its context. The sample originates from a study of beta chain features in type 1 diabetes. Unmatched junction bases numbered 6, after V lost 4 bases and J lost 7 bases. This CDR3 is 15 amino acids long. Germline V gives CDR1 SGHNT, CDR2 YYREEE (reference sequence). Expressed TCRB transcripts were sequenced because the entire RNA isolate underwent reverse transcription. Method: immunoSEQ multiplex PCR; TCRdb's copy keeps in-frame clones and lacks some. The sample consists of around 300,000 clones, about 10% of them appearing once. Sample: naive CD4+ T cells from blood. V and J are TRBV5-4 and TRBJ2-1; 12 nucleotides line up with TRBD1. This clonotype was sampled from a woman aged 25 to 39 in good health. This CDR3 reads CASSMGQGAGNEQFF. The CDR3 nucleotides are TGTGCCAGCAGCATGGGACAGGGGGCTGGGAATGAGCAGTTCTTC. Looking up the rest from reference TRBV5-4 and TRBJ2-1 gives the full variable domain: ETGVTQSPTHLIKTRGQQVTLRCSSQSGHNTVSWYQQALGQGPQFIFQYYREEENGRGNFPPRFSGLQFPNYSSELNVNALELDDSALYLCASSMGQGAGNEQFFGPGTRLTVL.